These 16 T cell receptor beta chains were all obtained from the same sample, sequenced in a study of T cell clonality in common variable immunodeficiency. The table came from immunoSEQ multiplex PCR; TCRdb's copy has only in-frame clones and leaves some out. The sample has roughly 79,000 clones, none seen only once. Sequencing input: peripheral blood mononuclear cells. These receptors were taken from a person between 18 and 75 years old in good health.

This clone was counted at least ten times. The read finishes 3 residues shy of the CDR3 end, and the germline J gene is used to complete it. The gene calls are TRBV20-1 and TRBJ2-1; 8 bases line up with TRBD2. The length of the CDR3 is 14 residues. V gave up 3 bases and J gave up 4 bases; unmatched junction bases: 5. Germline CDR1 DFQATT, CDR2 SNEGSKA (reference sequence). The sequenced part of the CDR3 DNA is TGCAGTGCTAGTCCGGCGGGGGGATACAATGAG. This sequence encodes CSASPAGGYNE. The CDR3 as a whole reads CSASPAGGYNEQFF.

Ten or more counts support this clone. Coverage ceases 3 residues before the CDR3 finishes, and the germline J gene fills in the end. The rearrangement links TRBV18 to TRBJ2-2; D unresolved. V lost 2 bases, J lost 2 bases, and 6 bases lay in between. The germline V gene encodes CDR1 KGHSH and CDR2 LQKENI. The CDR3 runs 14 residues. The covered CDR3 bases are TGTGCCAGCTCACCAGAGCATAACACCGGGGAG. This codes for CASSPEHNTGE. The whole CDR3 sequence reads CASSPEHNTGELFF.

In this sample, this clone turned up many times. Sequencing ends 3 residues short of the CDR3 end; the germline J gene provides the rest. V and J are TRBV20-1 and TRBJ2-7; 10 nucleotides line up with TRBD2. With V trimmed by 0 bases and J by 2 bases, 7 bases remained unmatched. Per germline, CDR1 DFQATT and CDR2 SNEGSKA (reference sequence). The CDR3 length is 16 residues. The CDR3 reads CSARESSGRTTYEQYF. Partial CDR3 DNA: TGCAGTGCTAGAGAGTCTAGCGGGAGAACTACCTACGAG.

This clone was seen repeatedly, ten times or more. The read halts 3 residues ahead of the CDR3 end, with the missing end drawn from the germline J gene. The chain uses TRBV11-2 and TRBJ2-3; D is undetermined. Germline loops: CDR1 SGHAT, CDR2 FQNNGV. V lost 6 bases to trimming and J lost 0 bases, with 13 bases between them. This CDR3 has 15 residues. CDR3 loop: CASRRPASSTDTQYF. The DNA read from the CDR3 is TGTGCCAGCAGGCGACCAGCGTCGAGCACAGATACG.

This clone was seen many times. The read finishes 3 residues shy of the CDR3 end, and the germline J gene is used to complete it. This chain uses TRBV18 with TRBJ1-1; 8 positions agree with TRBD1. The CDR3 is 16 amino acids. The germline CDR1 and CDR2 sequences are KGHSH and LQKENI. The junction had 11 bases not matched to a gene; V was cut back by 4 bases and J by 4 bases. CDR3 region: CASSRAAGGVGTEAFF. Partial CDR3 DNA: TGTGCCAGCTCACGAGCCGCAGGGGGCGTGGGCACTGAA.

This clone has at least ten counts. The CDR3 end is not reached by the read, which stops 3 residues before it; the germline J gene fills it in. V and J are TRBV5-1 and TRBJ2-3; D is unclear. Germline V gene sequence: CDR1 SGHRS, CDR2 YFSETQ. V lost 7 bases and J 5 bases, leaving 14 bases between the germline ends. The CDR3 runs 13 residues. The covered CDR3 bases are TGCGCCAGCCGAACGGAAACGGGAGATACG. This translates into CASRTETGDT. The complete CDR3 protein is CASRTETGDTQYF.

This clone occurred many times. The read ends 3 residues early relative to the CDR3; the germline J gene fills the gap. The chain couples TRBV9 to TRBJ2-7, with TRBD2 matching 13 bases. The CDR3 runs to 17 residues. CDR1 and CDR2 (germline): SGDLS, YYNGEE. J lost 0 bases, V lost 2 bases, and 5 bases had no gene match. The CDR3: CASSVGLAGANSYEQYF. The sequenced part of the CDR3 DNA is TGTGCCAGCAGCGTCGGACTAGCGGGGGCTAACTCCTACGAG.

Concerning this clone itself: The CDR3 goes on 3 residues after the read ends, and that part is filled in from the germline J gene. This chain uses TRBV18 with TRBJ2-7; 7 nucleotides line up with TRBD1. The trim removed 0 bases at V and 2 bases at J, leaving 7 bases unmatched. CDR1 KGHSH and CDR2 LQKENI come from the germline V gene. The CDR3 consists of 16 residues. CDR3 sequence reads: CASSPPGTAAAYEQYF. The part of the CDR3 DNA that was read is TGTGCCAGCTCACCACCTGGGACAGCGGCGGCCTACGAG.

In this sample, this clone turned up many times. The read terminates 3 residues before the CDR3 end, so the remaining end is supplied by the germline J gene. The chain carries TRBV7-6 and TRBJ2-6; D gene ambiguous. The CDR3 has 18 residues. Germline V gene lookup returns CDR1 SGHVS and CDR2 FNYEAQ. The germline V and J ends were trimmed by 0 bases and 2 bases, with 14 bases remaining between them. CDR3 DNA (partial): TGTGCCAGCAGCTTAGCGTCACCCTCGGGTCCTGGGGCCAACGTC. It is translated as CASSLASPSGPGANV. The CDR3 as a whole reads CASSLASPSGPGANVLTF.

This clone came up many times. The CDR3 spells CAWSVFPPPAGLKNIQYF. CDR3 DNA, as far as it was read: TGTGCCTGGAGTGTTTTTCCCCCCCCAGCGGGTCTCAAAAACATT. The chain recombines TRBV30 with TRBJ2-4; the D gene is possibly TRBD2 (6 bases). The sequence runs out 3 residues before the end of the CDR3; the remainder is reconstructed from the germline J gene. Trimming took off 0 bases at V and 3 bases at J, with 21 bases between the two ends. The length of the CDR3 is 18 residues. Germline lookup yields CDR1 GTSNPN and CDR2 SVGIG (reference sequence). The whole variable domain, filled in from reference TRBV30 and TRBJ2-4, reads SQTIHQWPATLVQPVGSPLSLECTVEGTSNPNLYWYRQAAGRGLQLLFYSVGIGQISSEVPQNLSASRPQDRQFILSSKKLLLSDSGFYLCAWSVFPPPAGLKNIQYFGAGTRLSVL.

This clone has only a few counts. Read coverage stops 3 residues before the CDR3 terminus; the germline J gene supplies the remainder. The V and J genes are TRBV7-9 and TRBJ2-7, with D unclear. Trimming removed 4 bases from V and 0 bases from J, with 7 bases in between. The CDR3 extends over 13 amino acids. Germline CDR1 is SEHNR and CDR2 is FQNEAQ (reference sequence). The CDR3 sequence: CASSSTLSYEQYF. The part of the CDR3 DNA that was read is TGTGCCAGCAGCTCTACTCTCTCCTACGAG.

This clone was seen at least ten times. The DNA ends 3 residues before the CDR3 does, and the rest of the CDR3 is filled in from the germline J gene. The chain couples TRBV5-1 to TRBJ2-7, with 8 positions matching TRBD2. V lost 0 bases and J lost 4; bases outside the gene matches: 3. Germline CDR1 is SGHRS and CDR2 is YFSETQ. The CDR3 has 14 amino acids. The part of the CDR3 DNA that was read is TGCGCCAGCAGCTTGGGAGGCGGGAGGTACGAG. This sequence encodes CASSLGGGRYE. The full CDR3 protein is CASSLGGGRYEQYF.

This clone was recorded at least ten times. The read halts 3 residues ahead of the CDR3 end, with the missing end drawn from the germline J gene. V is TRBV29-1 and J is TRBJ2-6; a possible D gene is TRBD1 (6 bases). With 8 bases removed from V and 0 bases from J, the gap between germline ends came to 14 bases. There are 15 residues in the CDR3. Per the germline V gene, CDR1 is SQVTM and CDR2 is ANQGSEA. The CDR3 is CSYTDRFSGANVLTF. The CDR3 bases that were read are TGCAGCTACACGGACAGATTCTCTGGGGCCAACGTC. Full variable domain (missing parts from reference TRBV29-1 and TRBJ2-6): SAVISQKPSRDICQRGTSLTIQCQVDSQVTMMFWYRQQPGQSLTLIATANQGSEATYESGFVIDKFPISRPNLTFSTLTVSNMSPEDSSIYLCSYTDRFSGANVLTFGAGSRLTVL.

This clone was counted many times. With the read ending 3 residues before the CDR3 end, the germline J gene is used to fill in that end. The gene calls are TRBV29-1 and TRBJ1-2; D perhaps matches TRBD1 (5 bases). V lost 3 bases, J lost 2 bases, and 7 bases lay in between. The CDR3 contains 12 residues. The germline V gene has CDR1 SQVTM and CDR2 ANQGSEA. CDR3 sequence: CSVDQGNYGYTF. CDR3 DNA (partial): TGCAGCGTTGATCAGGGAAACTATGGC.

The sample holds many counts of this clone. The CDR3 here is CASSIFGERGQPQHF. The sequenced CDR3 bases are TGTGCCAGTAGTATTTTCGGGGAAAGGGGGCAGCCC. The rearrangement joins TRBV19 to TRBJ1-5, with D possibly matching TRBD1 (6 bases). The CDR3 end falls 3 residues outside the read, so it is completed with the germline J gene. Between the trimmed V and J ends, which lost 3 bases and 7 bases, there was a span of 16 bases. Per germline, CDR1 LNHDA and CDR2 SQIVND (reference sequence). CDR3 size: 15 residues.

The sample holds many counts of this clone. The read ends 3 residues early relative to the CDR3; the germline J gene fills the gap. The chain recombines TRBV4-1 with TRBJ2-7; 10 bases align to TRBD1. V lost 3 bases and J lost 4; bases outside the gene matches: 9. Germline V gene data show CDR1 as MGHRA and CDR2 as YSYEKL. The CDR3 has 16 amino acids. The sequenced CDR3 bases are TGCGCCAGCAGCCAGGAAAGGAGACAGGGGGCTTACGAG. It specifies CASSQERRQGAYE. The full CDR3 reads CASSQERRQGAYEQYF.